This T cell receptor (beta chain) was identified in a study of T-cell memory formation after mild COVID-19. Regarding the study as a whole: Pre-infection memory showed some responding clones, and this suggested that cross-reactive memory joined. Contracting clones from day 15 to 85 showed balanced CD4/CD8; later expanders favored CD4+.

TCRdb processed the 5' RACE reads anew with MiXCR; each CDR3 protein has one entry. The sample has a few hundred thousand distinct CDR3 sequences, under 25% seen once; the top ten hold around 23%. This CDR3 region has 14 residues. Per the germline V gene, CDR1 is ENHRY and CDR2 is SYGVKD. The ends were cut back, 3 bases at V and 2 bases at J, with 10 bases in the middle. This clonotype was seen a handful of times. Its antigen is as yet unknown. V usage is TRBV10-3 and J usage is TRBJ2-5; D is possibly TRBD1 (5 bases). The source of this sequence is a man aged 18 to 29 who had mild COVID-19 (a few samples of this study predate the infection). Cell type and time point are not known. Material for sequencing was PBMCs or a T cell subset sorted from them (not recorded which). The CDR3 loop reads CAISDGQGQETQYF. CDR3 DNA sequence: TGTGCCATCAGTGATGGCCAGGGTCAAGAGACCCAGTACTTC.